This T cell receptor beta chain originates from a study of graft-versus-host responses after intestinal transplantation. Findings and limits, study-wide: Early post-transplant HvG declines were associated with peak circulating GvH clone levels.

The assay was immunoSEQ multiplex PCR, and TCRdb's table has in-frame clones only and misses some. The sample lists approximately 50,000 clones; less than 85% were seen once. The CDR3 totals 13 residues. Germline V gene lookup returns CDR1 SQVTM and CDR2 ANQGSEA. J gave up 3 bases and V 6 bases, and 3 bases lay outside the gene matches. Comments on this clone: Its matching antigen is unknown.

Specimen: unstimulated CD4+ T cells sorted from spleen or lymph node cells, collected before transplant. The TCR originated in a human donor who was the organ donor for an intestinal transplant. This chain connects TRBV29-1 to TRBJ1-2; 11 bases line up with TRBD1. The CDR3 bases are TGCAGCGTGGACAGGGGGCAAGACTATGGCTACACCTTC. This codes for CSVDRGQDYGYTF.